This T cell receptor (beta chain) was found in a study of cytomegalovirus exposure and HLA in healthy donors. Across the whole study: From about 180 million T cells, an earlier analysis saw roughly 120 million unique TCR beta sequences. An early data release held tens of millions of unique TCRs from HLA-typed donors. The study's findings and limits: Relative to the approximately 660-donor mean, N-insertions were reportedly fewer in an Asian-associated ancestry cluster in a later analysis.

Primers for the PCR totalled 60 Vbeta and 13 Jbeta. The data were produced by immunoSEQ multiplex PCR, yet TCRdb's version contains in-frame clones alone and is incomplete. The repertoire holds 100,000 to 150,000 clones, with more than 60% as singletons. As concerns this clone: Its antigen is still unknown.

Sequenced input: PBMCs. The TCR was taken from a woman aged 35 to 49 in good health and CMV-seronegative.

The CDR3 reads CASRRESGNTIYF. In nucleotides, the CDR3 is TGTGCCAGCAGGAGAGAAAGTGGAAACACCATATATTTT. V is TRBV27 and J is TRBJ1-3; D unclear. Looked up from germline, CDR1 is MNHEY and CDR2 is SMNVEV (reference sequence). The CDR3 is 13 amino acids. The ends were cut back, 6 bases at V and 3 bases at J, with 9 bases in the middle.